The clone carrying this TCR beta chain was counted many times. TCRdb passed the RACE reads through MiXCR, listing each CDR3 protein once. The data contain about 41,000 distinct CDR3 sequences, 3% to 4% of them singletons. Germline CDR1 and CDR2: MNHEY and SVGEGT. This CDR3 spans 16 amino acids. The V end was cut by 5 bases, the J end by 0 bases, with 14 bases between. The record originates from a study of human T cells and chemical hapten exposure. Study summary: Patients had diphenylcyclopropenone applied to the scalp weekly throughout the approximately 24-week study.

Time point indicated: patch test 2, 6 weeks after DPC sensitization. Treatment denoted: therapeutic diphenylcyclopropenone sensitization with weekly scalp DPC. This TCR was sampled from a man aged 35 to 55 with alopecia areata. Some clones in this sample may be carry-over from other donors' samples. This chain uses TRBV6-2 or TRBV6-3 with TRBJ1-5; TRBD1 might be the D (6 bases). The sequencing used whole blood, collected in connection with sensitization to the hapten diphenylcyclopropenone (DPC). The CDR3 here is CASSPAQGTSNQPQHF. The CDR3, as DNA: TGTGCCAGCAGTCCCGCCCAGGGGACTAGCAATCAGCCCCAGCATTTT.